The source of this T cell receptor beta chain is a study of patients and donors after allogeneic stem cell transplantation. TCRdb ran MiXCR on the RT-PCR reads and lists one entry per CDR3 protein. The profile shows about 200,000 distinct CDR3 sequences, about 37% of them singletons. Germline lookup yields CDR1 MGHRA and CDR2 YSYEKL. The CDR3 loop spans 17 amino acids. Trimming at V came to 0 bases and at J to 1 base, leaving 6 bases not matched to a gene. Source material: blood, either unsorted or a sorted T cell fraction (not recorded which). The chain carries TRBV4-1 and TRBJ2-3; 8 bases align to TRBD2. The sequence derives from a human donor who was either an allogeneic HSCT recipient or a stem cell or donor lymphocyte infusion donor (not recorded which). It is not recorded whose cells these are; they may come from a transplant donor. CDR3 nucleotide sequence: TGCGCCAGCAGCCAAGAAAGGAGGCGGGGGGGCACAGATACGCAGTATTTT. Translation: CASSQERRRGGTDTQYF.